This entry describes one T cell receptor beta chain. Following extraction, RNA underwent reverse transcription to cDNA, which served as the sequencing template. Profiled with immunoSEQ multiplex PCR; TCRdb holds only in-frame clones, not every one. The sample consists of hundreds of thousands of clones, 60% of them appearing once. The source of the sample is a study of CD8+ T cells in alopecia areata. Documented treatment: oral pan-JAK inhibitor, 5-10 mg twice daily. Trimming left V 3 bases short and J 2 bases short, with 15 bases between. Germline CDR1 and CDR2: SQVTM and ANQGSEA. This CDR3 is 15 amino acids long.

The TCR originated in a human donor with alopecia areata. The chain combines TRBV29-1 with TRBJ2-3, with D possibly being TRBD1 or TRBD2 (5 bases each). Sequencing was performed on CD4+ T cells sorted from blood, taken around week 52, from a patient treated with tofacitinib. The CDR3 DNA sequence: TGCAGCGTTGAGCCTACCGGGACCTACACAGATACGCAGTATTTT. It translates to CSVEPTGTYTDTQYF.